The rows below give T cell receptor beta chains drawn from one sample of a study of STAT5B mutations in CD4+ large granular lymphocyte leukemia. Assay used: immunoSEQ multiplex PCR; TCRdb lists only in-frame clones, some missing. The sample lists around 35,000 clones, roughly nine tenths occurring once. The specimen was CD4+ T cells from blood buffy coats. The receptor source for this set is a human donor in good health. The CDR3 runs from the conserved cysteine through the conserved F or W. D genes are given only for firm matches. Rows may omit the clone size; those that give it use once, few, many or a size class.

v_call,clone_size,d_call,j_call,cdr3_aa,cdr3_nt
TRBV5-6,-,TRBD1,TRBJ2-1,CASSLPKTGNEQFF,TGTGCCAGCAGCTTGCCCAAGACAGGGAATGAGCAGTTCTTC
TRBV18,-,TRBD2,TRBJ2-7,CASSPGAGTTFYEQYF,TGTGCCAGCTCACCAGGGGCGGGGACTACATTCTACGAGCAGTACTTC
TRBV29-1,-,-,TRBJ2-4,CSVVATVAKNIQYF,TGCAGCGTTGTGGCAACAGTAGCCAAAAACATTCAGTACTTC
TRBV6-5,few,-,TRBJ1-2,CASSYTGAGSYGYTF,TGTGCCAGCAGTTACACCGGCGCAGGGTCCTATGGCTACACCTTC
TRBV10-3,-,TRBD1,TRBJ2-7,CAISQQGASSYEQYF,TGTGCCATCAGCCAACAGGGGGCCTCCTCCTACGAGCAGTACTTC
TRBV6-1,-,-,TRBJ1-2,CASRVTVNYGYTF,TGTGCCAGCAGGGTGACAGTTAACTATGGCTACACCTTC
TRBV4-3,-,-,TRBJ1-1,CASSQDARGDTEAFF,TGCGCCAGCAGCCAAGATGCCCGGGGGGACACTGAAGCTTTCTTT
TRBV19,-,-,TRBJ2-2,CASSSRVGELFF,TGTGCCAGTAGTTCGAGGGTTGGGGAGCTGTTTTTT
TRBV9,-,-,TRBJ2-7,CASSVAPGRSYEQYF,TGTGCCAGCAGCGTAGCTCCAGGGAGGTCCTACGAGCAGTACTTC
TRBV2,few,-,TRBJ2-7,CATDDRQTYEQYF,TGTGCCACGGATGACAGGCAAACCTACGAGCAGTACTTC
TRBV6-4,-,-,TRBJ1-4,CASSGRINEKLFF,TGTGCCAGCAGTGGGAGAATAAATGAAAAACTGTTTTTT
TRBV11-2,-,TRBD2,TRBJ2-2,CASSLGLAGGPSGELFF,TGTGCCAGCAGCTTAGGACTGGCGGGAGGGCCGAGTGGGGAGCTGTTTTTT
TRBV18,-,-,TRBJ1-2,CASSPPQAFYGYTF,TGTGCCAGCTCACCACCCCAGGCCTTCTATGGCTACACCTTC
TRBV27,once,TRBD1,TRBJ1-5,CASSAQGGEQPQHF,TGTGCCAGCAGTGCGCAGGGGGGGGAGCAGCCCCAGCATTTT
TRBV2,-,-,TRBJ2-2,CASSEFRNTGELFF,TGTGCCAGCAGTGAATTCAGGAACACCGGGGAGCTGTTTTTT
TRBV5-5,-,-,TRBJ2-7,CASISSSYEQYF,TGTGCCAGCATCTCAAGCTCCTACGAGCAGTACTTC
TRBV7-6,-,-,TRBJ2-3,CASSSRDTDTQYF,TGTGCCAGCAGCTCCCGGGACACAGATACGCAGTATTTT
TRBV7-2,once,-,TRBJ1-2,CASSPIRGAGNYGYTF,TGTGCCAGCAGCCCCATCCGGGGGGCGGGTAACTATGGCTACACCTTC
TRBV10-3,-,-,TRBJ1-1,CAIRRVRGSENTEAFF,TGTGCCATCAGGCGGGTCAGGGGTTCGGAAAACACTGAAGCTTTCTTT
TRBV7-8,-,-,TRBJ2-7,CASSLVGSAVYEQYF,TGTGCCAGCAGCTTAGTAGGATCGGCGGTCTACGAGCAGTACTTC
TRBV6-6,-,TRBD2,TRBJ2-7,CASTPGREYYEQYF,TGTGCCAGCACACCCGGGCGGGAGTACTACGAGCAGTACTTC
TRBV6-5,-,TRBD1,TRBJ2-7,CASRNRDSYEQYF,TGTGCCAGCAGGAACCGGGACAGCTACGAGCAGTACTTC
TRBV7-9,few,-,TRBJ2-7,CASTPRGSTYEQYF,TGTGCCAGCACCCCCCGCGGCTCCACCTACGAGCAGTACTTC
TRBV6-8,-,-,TRBJ2-7,CASSYSGLYEQYF,TGTGCCAGCAGTTACTCGGGACTTTACGAGCAGTACTTC